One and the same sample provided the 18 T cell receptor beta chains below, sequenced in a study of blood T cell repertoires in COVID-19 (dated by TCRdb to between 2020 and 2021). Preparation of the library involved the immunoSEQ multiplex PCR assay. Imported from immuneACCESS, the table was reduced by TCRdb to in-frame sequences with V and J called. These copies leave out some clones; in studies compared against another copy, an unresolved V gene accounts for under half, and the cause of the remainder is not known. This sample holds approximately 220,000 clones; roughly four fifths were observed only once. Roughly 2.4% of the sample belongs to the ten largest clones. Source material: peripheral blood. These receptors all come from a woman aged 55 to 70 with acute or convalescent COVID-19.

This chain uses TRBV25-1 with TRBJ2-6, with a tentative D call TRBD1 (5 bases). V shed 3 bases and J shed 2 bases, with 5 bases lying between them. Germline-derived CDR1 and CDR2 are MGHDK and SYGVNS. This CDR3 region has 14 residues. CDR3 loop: CASSDRAGANVLTF. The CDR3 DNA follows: TGTGCCAGCAGTGACAGGGCTGGGGCCAACGTCCTGACTTTC.

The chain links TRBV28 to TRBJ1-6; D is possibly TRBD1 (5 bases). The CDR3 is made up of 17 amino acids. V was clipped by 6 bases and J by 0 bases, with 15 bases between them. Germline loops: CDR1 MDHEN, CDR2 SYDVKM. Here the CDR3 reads CASRSGAGSSYNSPLHF. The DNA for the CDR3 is TGTGCCAGCAGGAGCGGGGCAGGGAGCTCCTATAATTCACCCCTCCACTTT.

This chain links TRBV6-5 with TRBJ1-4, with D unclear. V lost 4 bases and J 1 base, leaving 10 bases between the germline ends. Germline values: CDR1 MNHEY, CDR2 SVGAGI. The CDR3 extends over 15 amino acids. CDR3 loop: CASSLDPGTNEKLFF. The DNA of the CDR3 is TGTGCCAGCAGTTTAGATCCCGGAACTAATGAAAAACTGTTTTTT.

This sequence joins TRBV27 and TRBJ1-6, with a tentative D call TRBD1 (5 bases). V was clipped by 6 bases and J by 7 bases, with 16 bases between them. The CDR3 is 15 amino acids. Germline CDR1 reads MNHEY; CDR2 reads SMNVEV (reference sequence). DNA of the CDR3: TGTGCCAGCAGAGTGAGGGAGGGGTTCAATTCACCCCTCCACTTT. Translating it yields CASRVREGFNSPLHF.

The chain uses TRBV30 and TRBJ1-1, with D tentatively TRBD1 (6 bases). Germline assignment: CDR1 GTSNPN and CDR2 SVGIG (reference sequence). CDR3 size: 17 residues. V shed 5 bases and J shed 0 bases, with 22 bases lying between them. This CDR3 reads CAWRGRGGRGMNTEAFF. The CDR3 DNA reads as TGTGCCTGGCGGGGACGCGGGGGGAGGGGGATGAACACTGAAGCTTTCTTT. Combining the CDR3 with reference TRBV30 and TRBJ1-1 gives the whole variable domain SQTIHQWPATLVQPVGSPLSLECTVEGTSNPNLYWYRQAAGRGLQLLFYSVGIGQISSEVPQNLSASRPQDRQFILSSKKLLLSDSGFYLCAWRGRGGRGMNTEAFFGQGTRLTVV.

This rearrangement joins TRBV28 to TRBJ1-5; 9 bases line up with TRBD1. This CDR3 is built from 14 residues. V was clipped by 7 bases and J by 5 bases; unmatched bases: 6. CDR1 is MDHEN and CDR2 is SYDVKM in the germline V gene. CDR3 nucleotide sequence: TGTGCCAGCACCCAGGGGGACAGGGATCAGCCCCAGCATTTT. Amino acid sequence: CASTQGDRDQPQHF.

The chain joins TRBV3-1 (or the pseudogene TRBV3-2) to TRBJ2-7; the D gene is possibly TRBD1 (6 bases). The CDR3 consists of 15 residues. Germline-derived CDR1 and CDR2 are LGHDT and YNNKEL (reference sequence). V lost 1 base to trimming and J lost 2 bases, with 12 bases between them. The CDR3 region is CASSQGPGAPYEQYF. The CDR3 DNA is TGTGCCAGCAGCCAAGGTCCAGGGGCACCCTACGAGCAGTACTTC.

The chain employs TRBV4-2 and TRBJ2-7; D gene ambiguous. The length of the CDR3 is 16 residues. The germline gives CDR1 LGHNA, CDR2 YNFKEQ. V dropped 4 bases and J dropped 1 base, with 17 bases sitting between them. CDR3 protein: CASSRSRNLLSYEQYF. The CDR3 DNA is TGTGCCAGCAGCCGCAGCAGGAACCTTCTTTCCTACGAGCAGTACTTC.

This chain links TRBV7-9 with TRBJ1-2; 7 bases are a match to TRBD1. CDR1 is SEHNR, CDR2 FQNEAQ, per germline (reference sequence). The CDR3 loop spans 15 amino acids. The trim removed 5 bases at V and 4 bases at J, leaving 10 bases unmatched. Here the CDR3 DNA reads TGTGCCAGCAGCCACCAGGGGGACTCCCTCTATGGCTACACCTTC. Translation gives CASSHQGDSLYGYTF.

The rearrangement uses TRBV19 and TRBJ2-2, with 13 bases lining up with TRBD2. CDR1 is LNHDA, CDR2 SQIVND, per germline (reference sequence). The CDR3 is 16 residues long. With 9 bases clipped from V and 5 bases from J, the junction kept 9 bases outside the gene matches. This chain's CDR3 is CASSGLAGVRTGELFF. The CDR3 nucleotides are TGTGCCAGCAGCGGACTAGCGGGGGTCCGTACCGGGGAGCTGTTTTTT.

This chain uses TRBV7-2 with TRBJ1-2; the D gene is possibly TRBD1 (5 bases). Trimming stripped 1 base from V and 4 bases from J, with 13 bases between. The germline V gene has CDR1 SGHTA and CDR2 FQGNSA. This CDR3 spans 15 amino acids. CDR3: CASSLVSGNLYGYTF. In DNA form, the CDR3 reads TGTGCCAGCAGCTTAGTTTCAGGGAACCTCTATGGCTACACCTTC.

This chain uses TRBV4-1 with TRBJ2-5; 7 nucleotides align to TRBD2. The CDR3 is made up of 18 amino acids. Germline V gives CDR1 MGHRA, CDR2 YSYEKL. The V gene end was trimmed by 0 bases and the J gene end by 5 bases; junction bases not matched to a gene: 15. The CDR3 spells CASSQDTLPTSKLETQYF. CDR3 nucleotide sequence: TGCGCCAGCAGCCAAGATACCCTTCCGACTAGCAAGTTGGAGACCCAGTACTTC.

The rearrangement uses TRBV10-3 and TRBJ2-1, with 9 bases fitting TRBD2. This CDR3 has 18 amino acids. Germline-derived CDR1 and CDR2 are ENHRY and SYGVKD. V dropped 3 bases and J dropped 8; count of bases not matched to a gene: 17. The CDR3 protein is CAISEGLASGGDRHEQFF. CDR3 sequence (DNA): TGTGCCATCAGTGAAGGACTAGCGAGCGGGGGTGATAGGCATGAGCAGTTCTTC.

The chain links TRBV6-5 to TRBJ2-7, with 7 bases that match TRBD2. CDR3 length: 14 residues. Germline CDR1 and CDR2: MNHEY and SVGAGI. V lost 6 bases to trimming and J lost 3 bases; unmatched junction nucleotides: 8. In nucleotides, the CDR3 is TGTGCCAGCAGACACTGGGGGGGGTACTACGAGCAGTACTTC. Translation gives CASRHWGGYYEQYF.

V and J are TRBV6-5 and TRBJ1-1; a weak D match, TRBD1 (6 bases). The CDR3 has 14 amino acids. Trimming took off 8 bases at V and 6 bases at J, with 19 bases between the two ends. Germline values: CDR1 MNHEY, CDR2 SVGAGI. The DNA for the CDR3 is TGTGCCAGCCGCCGTGAGGGCAGGGGACCTGAAGCTTTCTTT. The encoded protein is CASRREGRGPEAFF.

The CDR3 reads CASSPGGQGASQPQHF. The DNA for the CDR3 is TGTGCCAGCAGCCCCGGGGGACAGGGGGCCAGTCAGCCCCAGCATTTT. The chain has TRBV9 and TRBJ1-5; 12 bases map to TRBD1. This CDR3 contains 16 residues. CDR1 and CDR2 from the germline V gene are SGDLS and YYNGEE. With 4 bases clipped from V and 6 bases from J, the junction kept 8 bases outside the gene matches.

The CDR3 DNA reads as TGTGCCAGCAGGAATGACAGAAACTCTGGAAACACCATATATTTT. This encodes CASRNDRNSGNTIYF. V and J are TRBV2 and TRBJ1-3; D perhaps matches TRBD1 (5 bases). CDR1 is SNHLY and CDR2 is FYNNEI in the germline V gene. CDR3 length: 15 residues. Trimming removed 6 bases at V and 0 bases at J, with 12 bases between.

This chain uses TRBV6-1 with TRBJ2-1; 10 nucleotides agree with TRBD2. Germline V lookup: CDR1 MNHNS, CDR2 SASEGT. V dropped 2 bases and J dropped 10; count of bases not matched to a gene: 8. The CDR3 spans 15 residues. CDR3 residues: CASSENSGGVGEQFF. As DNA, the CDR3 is TGTGCCAGCAGTGAAAACAGCGGGGGGGTTGGGGAGCAGTTCTTC.